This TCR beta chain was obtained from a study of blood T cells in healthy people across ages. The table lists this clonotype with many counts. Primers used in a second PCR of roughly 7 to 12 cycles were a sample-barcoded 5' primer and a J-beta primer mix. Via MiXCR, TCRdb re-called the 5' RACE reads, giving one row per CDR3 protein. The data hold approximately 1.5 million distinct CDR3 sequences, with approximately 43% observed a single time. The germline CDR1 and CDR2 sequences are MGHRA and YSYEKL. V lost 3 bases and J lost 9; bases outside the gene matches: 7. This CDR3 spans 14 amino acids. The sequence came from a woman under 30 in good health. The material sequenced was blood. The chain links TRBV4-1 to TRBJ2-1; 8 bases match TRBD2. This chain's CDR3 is CASSQTGGPIEQFF. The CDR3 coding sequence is TGCGCCAGCAGCCAGACGGGGGGGCCTATTGAGCAGTTCTTC.